Presented here are 21 T cell receptor beta chains from one specimen sequenced in a study of chemoradiotherapy in HPV16-positive cancers. Clones were sequenced by immunoSEQ multiplex PCR, and TCRdb holds only the in-frame ones, with some missing. The table records tens of thousands of clones, approximately 70% of them present only once. Sampling was performed from a patient who underwent chemoradiotherapy. The receptors come from a human donor with HPV-associated anogenital cancer.

The chain is built from TRBV4-1 and TRBJ2-1; the D is unclear. The V end was cut by 0 bases, the J end by 2 bases, with 5 bases between. The germline gives CDR1 MGHRA, CDR2 YSYEKL. The CDR3 loop spans 14 amino acids. CDR3 residues: CASSQDKTYNEQFF. DNA for the CDR3: TGCGCCAGCAGCCAAGATAAGACCTACAATGAGCAGTTCTTC.

The chain recombines TRBV6-1 with TRBJ2-5; tentatively, D is TRBD2 (5 bases). Trimming cost V 6 bases and J 5 bases, with 16 bases left between them. CDR1 is MNHNS, CDR2 SASEGT, per germline. The CDR3 has 14 residues. DNA for the CDR3: TGTGCCAGCAGGACCTTGGGTTCGGGGGAGACCCAGTACTTC. Translating it yields CASRTLGSGETQYF.

The chain recombines TRBV6-4 with TRBJ2-1; D is ambiguous. The V end lost 6 bases, the J end lost 9 bases, and 15 bases lay between the germline ends. CDR3 length: 13 residues. Looked up from germline, CDR1 is MRHNA and CDR2 is SNTAGT. As DNA, the CDR3 is TGTGCCAGCAGCCTCCTGGGGTTGGGTGAGCAGTTCTTC. Translating it yields CASSLLGLGEQFF.

V gene TRBV5-6 combines with J gene TRBJ1-5; D not resolved. The CDR3 runs to 15 residues. Germline CDR1 is SGHDT and CDR2 is YYEEEE. V was cut by 3 bases and J by 0 bases, with 10 bases left in between. CDR3 sequence: CASSSGMYSNQPQHF. CDR3 nucleotides: TGTGCCAGCAGCTCAGGAATGTATAGCAATCAGCCCCAGCATTTT.

The chain is built from TRBV11-2 and TRBJ2-1; possibly TRBD2 for D (5 bases). CDR3 size: 14 residues. With 3 bases removed from V and 9 bases from J, the gap between germline ends came to 15 bases. Looked up from germline, CDR1 is SGHAT and CDR2 is FQNNGV. CDR3 sequence: CASSFPIAWGEQFF. In nucleotides, the CDR3 is TGTGCCAGCAGCTTCCCCATAGCGTGGGGTGAGCAGTTCTTC.

The chain links TRBV11-2 to TRBJ2-7, with TRBD1 identical over 8 bases. Germline trimming cut 5 bases from V and 3 bases from J; bases unmatched to any gene: 9. This CDR3 spans 15 amino acids. Germline CDR1 and CDR2: SGHAT and FQNNGV. The CDR3 reads CASSDWGTGSYEQYF. The CDR3 region has the DNA TGTGCCAGCAGCGATTGGGGGACAGGCAGCTACGAGCAGTACTTC.

The rearrangement links TRBV6-6 to TRBJ2-3; 7 positions agree with TRBD1. The CDR3 loop spans 16 amino acids. The V segment lost 5 bases and the J segment 0 bases; nucleotides outside the gene matches: 8. CDR1 and CDR2 from the germline V gene are MNHNY and SVGAGI (reference sequence). The CDR3 region is CASSRLGTASTDTQYF. CDR3 DNA sequence: TGTGCCAGCAGTCGATTGGGGACAGCTAGCACAGATACGCAGTATTTT.

The gene calls are TRBV5-1 and TRBJ2-5; 9 bases match TRBD1. Matching the DNA end better, TRBJ2-7 makes the J call doubtful. CDR3 size: 14 residues. Germline V CDR1 and CDR2: SGHRS, YFSETQ. The CDR3 nucleotides are TGCGCCAGCAGCGTGACAGGGGGTTCCTACGAGCAGTACTTC. Amino acid sequence: CASSVTGGSYEQYF.

The V gene is TRBV6-1, the J gene TRBJ1-2; D is uncertain. The V gene's germline CDR1 is MNHNS and CDR2 SASEGT. The CDR3 is 13 amino acids. V lost 4 bases and J lost 6, with 12 bases in between. Written as DNA, the CDR3 is TGTGCCAGCAGTGGATACGTGCCCGATGGCTACACCTTC. Translation: CASSGYVPDGYTF.

The rearrangement uses TRBV18 and TRBJ1-2, with 11 bases matching TRBD1. CDR3 length: 13 residues. In germline, CDR1 is KGHSH, CDR2 LQKENI. The J segment lost 8 bases and the V segment lost 5 bases, leaving 4 bases of the junction unmatched. CDR3 in amino acids: CASSSGTGGGYTF. The CDR3 DNA reads as TGTGCCAGCTCATCCGGGACAGGGGGAGGCTACACCTTC.

The chain combines TRBV11-2 with TRBJ2-5; D unresolved. This CDR3 is built from 14 residues. V was shortened by 1 base and J by 4 bases, with 10 bases between the two germline ends. Germline V gene lookup returns CDR1 SGHAT and CDR2 FQNNGV. CDR3 in amino acids: CASSLVGLLETQYF. The CDR3 DNA follows: TGTGCCAGCAGCTTAGTTGGTCTACTAGAGACCCAGTACTTC.

The chain recombines TRBV5-1 with TRBJ1-2; D remains ambiguous. Germline-derived CDR1 and CDR2 are SGHRS and YFSETQ. There are 16 residues in the CDR3. Trimming left V 2 bases short and J 0 bases short, with 14 bases between. Here the CDR3 reads CASSFGESPSNYGYTF. CDR3 nucleotide sequence: TGCGCCAGCAGCTTTGGGGAATCCCCTTCTAACTATGGCTACACCTTC.

The chain combines TRBV6-5 with TRBJ2-1; TRBD2 matches 11 bases. This CDR3 contains 15 residues. V was pared by 5 bases and J by 2 bases, with 2 bases of the junction left unmatched. Germline CDR1 MNHEY, CDR2 SVGAGI. Here the CDR3 DNA reads TGTGCCAGCAGTAAACTAGCGGGGGCCTACAATGAGCAGTTCTTC. Translating gives CASSKLAGAYNEQFF.

The chain carries TRBV7-9 and TRBJ1-4; 9 bases match TRBD1. CDR1 and CDR2 (germline): SEHNR, FQNEAQ (reference sequence). This CDR3 has 14 amino acids. V lost 5 bases and J lost 6; bases outside the gene matches: 4. Here the CDR3 reads CASSLQGAHEKLFF. In nucleotides, the CDR3 is TGTGCCAGCAGCCTACAGGGGGCCCATGAAAAACTGTTTTTT.

The chain recombines TRBV5-1 with TRBJ2-5; D gene uncertain. From germline, CDR1 is SGHRS and CDR2 YFSETQ. Trimming took off 2 bases at V and 1 base at J, with 0 bases between the two ends. This CDR3 region has 11 residues. The CDR3 here is CASSFQETQYF. The CDR3 DNA is TGCGCCAGCAGCTTCCAAGAGACCCAGTACTTC.

The genes are TRBV5-1 and TRBJ1-6; D is possibly TRBD1 (5 bases). Trimming stripped 4 bases from V and 3 bases from J, with 11 bases between. CDR1 is SGHRS and CDR2 is YFSETQ in the germline V gene. The CDR3 length is 15 residues. The CDR3 sequence: CASSLGGYYNSPLHF. The CDR3 DNA follows: TGCGCCAGCAGCCTCGGGGGATACTATAATTCACCCCTCCACTTT.

The gene calls are TRBV5-1 and TRBJ2-3; either TRBD1 or TRBD2 may supply D (5 bases each). Germline V lookup: CDR1 SGHRS, CDR2 YFSETQ. Trimming left V 2 bases short and J 1 base short, with 11 bases between. There are 15 residues in the CDR3. CDR3 sequence: CASSLSPGRTDTQYF. The CDR3 coding sequence is TGCGCCAGCAGCTTATCTCCGGGGCGCACAGATACGCAGTATTTT.

The chain recombines TRBV5-1 with TRBJ2-1, with D perhaps matching TRBD1 or TRBD2 (7 bases each). Per germline, CDR1 SGHRS and CDR2 YFSETQ. There are 15 residues in the CDR3. The V gene lost 4 bases and the J gene lost 4 bases, with 15 bases spanning the gap. For the CDR3, the DNA is TGCGCCAGCAGCCCAGGGGGGGGCATTTACAATGAGCAGTTCTTC. This codes for CASSPGGGIYNEQFF.

This clone was found a few times. The chain combines TRBV11-2 with TRBJ2-7; D unclear. This CDR3 is 13 amino acids long. The germline gives CDR1 SGHAT, CDR2 FQNNGV. Trimming removed 5 bases from V and 0 bases from J, with 8 bases in between. The CDR3 region is CASSLQSSYEQYF. The CDR3 nucleotides read TGTGCCAGCAGCCTCCAGAGCTCCTACGAGCAGTACTTC.

This sequence joins TRBV27 and TRBJ1-5; tentative D call: TRBD1 (6 bases). The CDR3 covers 14 residues. V dropped 5 bases and J dropped 11 bases, with 19 bases sitting between them. Germline CDR1 is MNHEY and CDR2 is SMNVEV (reference sequence). DNA of the CDR3: TGTGCCAGCAGTCCAAGGGGGGAGACTATGTCCCAGCATTTT. Amino acids: CASSPRGETMSQHF.

The chain has TRBV30 and TRBJ2-3; D unclear. The CDR3 covers 12 residues. Germline V gene data show CDR1 as GTSNPN and CDR2 as SVGIG (reference sequence). Between the trimmed V and J ends, which lost 5 bases and 3 bases, there was a span of 9 bases. CDR3 region: CAWAVGTDTQYF. DNA for the CDR3: TGTGCCTGGGCTGTAGGGACAGATACGCAGTATTTT.